The clone carrying this T cell receptor (beta chain) was seen a handful of times. Its antigen remains unidentified. These data come from a study of spatial heterogeneity in lung cancer. Via MiXCR, TCRdb re-called the 5' RACE reads, giving one row per CDR3 protein. The data contain more than 65,000 distinct CDR3 sequences, about 8.5% of them singletons. Time point specified: sample taken at primary tumor resection. V trimming: 4 bases; J trimming: 0 bases; junction bases outside the gene matches: 9. The CDR3 length is 17 residues. Germline V gives CDR1 SGHAT, CDR2 FQNNGV. Study outcomes and limitations: Compared with follow-up, resection was when ubiquitous expanded tumor TCRs appeared in blood more.

The chain uses TRBV11-2 and TRBJ2-1; 7 positions agree with TRBD2. The sample here was PBMCs, taken at surgery. The TCR sequence derives from a male donor with early-stage non-small cell lung cancer. Here the CDR3 reads CASSSHRSSGSYNEQFF. CDR3 DNA sequence: TGTGCCAGCAGCTCCCATAGGTCTAGCGGCTCCTACAATGAGCAGTTCTTC.